These 27 T cell receptor beta chains came from one sample sequenced in a study of regulatory T cells in long-lasting Graves disease. Indicated time point: newly diagnosed GD, antithyroid drugs for less than 3 months. Generation of the TCR library employed RNA extracted from PBMCs. Both iRepertoire HTBI primers and Arm-PCR of CDR3 regions were used to build the TCR beta libraries. TCRdb called the multiplex PCR reads again in MiXCR, with one record for every CDR3 protein. Among hundreds of thousands of distinct CDR3 sequences listed, about 16% were seen once. The sample was also reused in another study, on T cells in Graves' hyperthyroidism and ophthalmopathy.

The starting material was peripheral blood mononuclear cells (PBMCs), obtained at new diagnosis, from a patient treated with antithyroid drugs. The receptor set was obtained from a woman aged 30 to 39 with Graves disease.

A few counts support this clonotype. The CDR3 DNA is TGTGCCAGTAGTATAGGTCGACTCCCCAATGAGCAGTTCTTC. Encoded protein: CASSIGRLPNEQFF. The J gene is TRBJ2-1, the V gene TRBV19; D remains unclear. The germline V gene encodes CDR1 LNHDA and CDR2 SQIVND (reference sequence). Trimming stripped 1 base from V and 6 bases from J, with 10 bases between. This CDR3 has 14 residues.

There are a few counts of this clonotype. The DNA for the CDR3 is TGTGCCAGCAGTTTTCTACAGCAGCATAGGGGCAATCAGCCCCAGCATTTT. Translating it yields CASSFLQQHRGNQPQHF. The chain recombines TRBV12-3 or TRBV12-4 with TRBJ1-5; no definite D call. The CDR3 spans 17 residues. Deletions cut 3 bases from V and 2 bases from J, with 17 bases between.

This clonotype was detected a few times. V and J are TRBV19 and TRBJ1-2; D remains unclear. The ends were cut back, 10 bases at V and 0 bases at J, with 9 bases in the middle. The germline V gene has CDR1 LNHDA and CDR2 SQIVND (reference sequence). This CDR3 contains 12 residues. The CDR3 DNA reads as TGTGCCACGGGTAGTGCTAACTATGGCTACACCTTC. It encodes CATGSANYGYTF.

The chain recombines TRBV9 with TRBJ1-1; D ambiguous. CDR1 is SGDLS, CDR2 YYNGEE, per germline. The length of the CDR3 is 13 residues. Trimming shortened V by 4 bases and J by 5 bases, and 12 bases separated the two germline ends. The CDR3 DNA is TGTGCCAGCAGCCCCACGCTTAGAACTGAAGCTTTCTTT. Protein product: CASSPTLRTEAFF.

This clonotype was picked up a small number of times. The V call is TRBV13, the J call TRBJ2-3; possible D gene TRBD2, 7 bases. Deletions cut 6 bases from V and 4 bases from J, with 17 bases between. Germline loops: CDR1 PRHDT, CDR2 FYEKMQ (reference sequence). The CDR3 has 15 residues. The DNA of the CDR3 is TGTGCCAGCAGGGGAGGGGGAGCGGCGGCAGATACGCAGTATTTT. Amino acid sequence: CASRGGGAAADTQYF.

In its sample, this clonotype was seen a few times. CDR3 bases: TGTGCCAGCAGACCTCCTACAGGGGATAAAGCGGCTAAAGGGAGAGCTTTCTTT. It is translated as CASRPPTGDKAAKGRAFF. The chain combines TRBV28 with TRBJ1-1; 7 nucleotides align to TRBD1. CDR1 MDHEN and CDR2 SYDVKM come from the germline V gene. The length of the CDR3 is 18 residues. V lost 6 bases and J lost 10; bases outside the gene matches: 26. Full variable domain (remainder filled in from reference TRBV28 and TRBJ1-1): DVKVTQSSRYLVKRTGEKVFLECVQDMDHENMFWYRQDPGLGLRLIYFSYDVKMKEKGDIPEGYSVSREKKERFSLILESASTNQTSMYLCASRPPTGDKAAKGRAFFGQGTRLTVV.

In this sample, this clonotype turned up many times. The chain carries TRBV6-1 and TRBJ2-2; no firm D call. This CDR3 spans 13 amino acids. Germline lookup yields CDR1 MNHNS and CDR2 SASEGT. The V and J ends lost 7 bases and 3 bases respectively, with 9 bases between them. CDR3 amino acids: CASTFWDTGELFF. The CDR3 DNA follows: TGTGCCAGCACGTTTTGGGACACCGGGGAGCTGTTTTTT.

This clonotype was recorded at least ten times. This rearrangement joins TRBV29-1 to TRBJ2-5; perhaps TRBD2 as D (5 bases). In germline, CDR1 is SQVTM, CDR2 ANQGSEA. Deletions cut 7 bases from V and 4 bases from J, with 19 bases between. CDR3 length: 14 amino acids. CDR3 sequence reads: CSAEPALGGETQYF. The CDR3 coding sequence is TGCAGCGCCGAGCCTGCTCTCGGAGGAGAGACCCAGTACTTC.

This clonotype appeared a few times. This rearrangement joins TRBV12-3 or TRBV12-4 to TRBJ2-7; unclear D gene. V lost 3 bases and J lost 4, with 7 bases in between. The CDR3 is 12 residues long. The CDR3 nucleotides read TGTGCCAGCAGTTTTTTTCAGTACGAGCAGTACTTC. This codes for CASSFFQYEQYF.

Many counts were recorded for this clonotype. The chain is built from TRBV6-1 and TRBJ2-3; no clear D gene. Looked up from germline, CDR1 is MNHNS and CDR2 is SASEGT. The CDR3 is made up of 15 amino acids. V lost 2 bases and J 2 bases, leaving 11 bases between the germline ends. CDR3 nucleotide sequence: TGTGCCAGCAGTGAATTCGTGGTATTCACAGATACGCAGTATTTT. Translation gives CASSEFVVFTDTQYF.

The gene calls are TRBV18 and TRBJ2-6, with 8 bases that match TRBD1. Germline CDR1 reads KGHSH; CDR2 reads LQKENI. The length of the CDR3 is 16 residues. Losses at the gene ends were 3 bases for V and 2 bases for J; bases not matched to a gene: 3. The DNA of the CDR3 is TGTGCCAGCTCACCCAAACAGGGGGCTGGGGCCAACGTCCTGACTTTC. Amino acid sequence: CASSPKQGAGANVLTF.

The chain carries TRBV6-2 or TRBV6-3 and TRBJ1-2; weak D call: TRBD1 (5 bases). CDR3 length: 11 amino acids. Germline loops: CDR1 MNHEY, CDR2 SVGEGT. V lost 4 bases to trimming and J lost 8 bases, with 8 bases between them. CDR3 DNA sequence: TGTGCCAGCAGTTCCCGGACAGGCTACACCTTC. This encodes CASSSRTGYTF.

This clonotype was counted a few times. V is TRBV12-5 and J is TRBJ2-2, with a weak D call TRBD1 (5 bases). This CDR3 comprises 18 residues. Germline V gives CDR1 LGHNT, CDR2 FRNRAP. The V and J ends lost 3 bases and 0 bases respectively, with 17 bases between them. CDR3 nucleotides: TGTGCTAGTGGTTTCGCTGGGGCCGACGAAGCGAACACCGGGGAGCTGTTTTTT. Translated: CASGFAGADEANTGELFF.

This clonotype was observed at least ten times. The chain links TRBV7-9 to TRBJ1-1, with 8 bases matching TRBD1. The CDR3 covers 16 residues. The V gene's germline CDR1 is SEHNR and CDR2 FQNEAQ (reference sequence). The V segment lost 2 bases and the J segment 2 bases; nucleotides outside the gene matches: 7. CDR3 nucleotide sequence: TGTGCCAGCAGCTTAAGACCGGGACAGGTCAACACTGAAGCTTTCTTT. Protein sequence: CASSLRPGQVNTEAFF. The full variable domain, with the rest looked up from reference TRBV7-9 and TRBJ1-1, is DTGVSQNPRHKITKRGQNVTFRCDPISEHNRLYWYRQTLGQGPEFLTYFQNEAQLEKSRLLSDRFSAERPKGSFSTLEIQRTEQGDSAMYLCASSLRPGQVNTEAFFGQGTRLTVV.

This clonotype was observed at least ten times. The rearrangement links TRBV24-1 to TRBJ2-3, with 12 bases fitting TRBD2. The CDR3 extends over 16 amino acids. Germline assignment: CDR1 KGHDR and CDR2 SFDVKD. The junction had 3 bases not matched to a gene; V was cut back by 3 bases and J by 3 bases. This chain's CDR3 is CATSDPGLAGTDTQYF. CDR3 DNA sequence: TGTGCCACCAGTGATCCTGGACTAGCGGGGACAGATACGCAGTATTTT.

The chain joins TRBV18 to TRBJ2-2; no reliable D call. Germline CDR1 reads KGHSH; CDR2 reads LQKENI. V was shortened by 1 base and J by 1 base, with 10 bases between the two germline ends. This CDR3 has 16 amino acids. CDR3 sequence: CASSPHETVNTGELFF. The CDR3 region has the DNA TGTGCCAGCTCACCACATGAGACGGTGAACACCGGGGAGCTGTTTTTT.

This chain joins TRBV15 and TRBJ1-6; 9 nucleotides match TRBD1. This CDR3 comprises 14 residues. Germline V gene lookup returns CDR1 LNHNV and CDR2 YYDKDF (reference sequence). Losses at the gene ends were 5 bases for V and 10 bases for J; bases not matched to a gene: 6. Here the CDR3 reads CATSLGQGVSPLHF. The CDR3 DNA follows: TGTGCCACCAGCCTGGGACAGGGAGTGTCACCCCTCCACTTT.

This chain joins TRBV28 and TRBJ1-4; 8 bases align to TRBD1. The junction had 2 bases not matched to a gene; V was cut back by 4 bases and J by 4 bases. Germline CDR1 and CDR2: MDHEN and SYDVKM. CDR3 length: 14 residues. CDR3 coding DNA: TGTGCCAGCAGTTCAGGGGGCGGTAATGAAAAACTGTTTTTT. It specifies CASSSGGGNEKLFF.

This clonotype was counted a few times. The chain joins TRBV7-6 to TRBJ2-5; weak D call: TRBD2 (6 bases). This CDR3 comprises 15 residues. Per the germline V gene, CDR1 is SGHVS and CDR2 is FNYEAQ. Trimming stripped 5 bases from V and 5 bases from J, with 18 bases between. CDR3 sequence: CASSPGVAPGETQYF. In DNA form, the CDR3 reads TGTGCCAGCAGCCCGGGGGTCGCCCCGGGGGAGACCCAGTACTTC.

This clonotype was recorded a few times. The genes are TRBV3-1 and TRBJ2-1; D assignment may be TRBD1 or TRBD2 (5 bases each). This CDR3 comprises 14 residues. The ends were cut back, 4 bases at V and 4 bases at J, with 11 bases in the middle. Germline V lookup: CDR1 LGHDT, CDR2 YNNKEL (reference sequence). CDR3 in DNA: TGTGCCAGCAGCCGGGGGACGGATTACAATGAGCAGTTCTTC. It is translated as CASSRGTDYNEQFF.

The rearrangement joins TRBV29-1 to TRBJ2-1, with D perhaps TRBD1 (6 bases). The CDR3 has 15 amino acids. Trimming left V 2 bases short and J 2 bases short, with 13 bases between. Germline-derived CDR1 and CDR2 are SQVTM and ANQGSEA. CDR3 loop: CSVESQGRPYNEQFF. The CDR3 coding sequence is TGCAGCGTTGAATCACAGGGACGTCCCTACAATGAGCAGTTCTTC.

This clonotype was detected only a few times. The V and J genes are TRBV28 and TRBJ1-3; D may be TRBD1 (5 bases). The germline CDR1 and CDR2 sequences are MDHEN and SYDVKM. CDR3 length: 16 amino acids. Trimming took off 6 bases at V and 0 bases at J, with 15 bases between the two ends. The CDR3 loop is CASRSPGLRSGNTIYF. The CDR3 bases are TGTGCCAGCAGGAGCCCGGGACTCCGCTCTGGAAACACCATATATTTT.

This clonotype has ten or more counts. This chain uses TRBV7-2 with TRBJ1-1, with D maybe TRBD1 (6 bases). The V gene lost 5 bases and the J gene lost 6 bases, with 13 bases spanning the gap. CDR3 length equals 13 residues. CDR1 and CDR2 from the germline V gene are SGHTA and FQGNSA. Here the CDR3 reads CASSTPGVSEAFF. CDR3 DNA: TGTGCCAGCAGCACCCCAGGGGTTTCTGAAGCTTTCTTT.

This clonotype was observed many times. The chain carries TRBV7-6 and TRBJ1-5; the D is unclear. Germline V gene lookup returns CDR1 SGHVS and CDR2 FNYEAQ. Between the trimmed V and J ends, which lost 0 bases and 1 base, there was a span of 10 bases. The CDR3 spans 16 residues. CDR3 amino acids: CASSLATRQSNQPQHF. CDR3 sequence (DNA): TGTGCCAGCAGCTTAGCGACCAGACAAAGCAATCAGCCCCAGCATTTT.

J is TRBJ1-1 and V is TRBV18, with D hard to call. This CDR3 is 14 amino acids long. Germline V CDR1 and CDR2: KGHSH, LQKENI. With 4 bases removed from V and 4 bases from J, the gap between germline ends came to 13 bases. CDR3 sequence: CASSQNSFTTEAFF. The DNA of the CDR3 is TGTGCCAGCTCACAAAACAGCTTTACCACTGAAGCTTTCTTT.

This chain uses TRBV5-4 with TRBJ1-4, with D perhaps matching TRBD1 (6 bases). The CDR3 has 14 amino acids. Germline V gene sequence: CDR1 SGHNT, CDR2 YYREEE (reference sequence). Deletions cut 4 bases from V and 8 bases from J, with 15 bases between. The CDR3 reads CASSRDNSEEKLFF. CDR3 in DNA: TGTGCCAGCAGCCGGGACAACAGTGAAGAAAAACTGTTTTTT.

This clonotype was detected many times. The rearrangement joins TRBV5-1 to TRBJ2-1, with 8 bases identical to TRBD1. This CDR3 is built from 19 residues. J was trimmed by 4 bases and V by 0 bases; bases with no gene match: 15. Germline-derived CDR1 and CDR2 are SGHRS and YFSETQ. Written as DNA, the CDR3 is TGCGCCAGCAGCTTGGCCATGACAGGCCAGGGGGCCCAGTACAATGAGCAGTTCTTC. This encodes CASSLAMTGQGAQYNEQFF.